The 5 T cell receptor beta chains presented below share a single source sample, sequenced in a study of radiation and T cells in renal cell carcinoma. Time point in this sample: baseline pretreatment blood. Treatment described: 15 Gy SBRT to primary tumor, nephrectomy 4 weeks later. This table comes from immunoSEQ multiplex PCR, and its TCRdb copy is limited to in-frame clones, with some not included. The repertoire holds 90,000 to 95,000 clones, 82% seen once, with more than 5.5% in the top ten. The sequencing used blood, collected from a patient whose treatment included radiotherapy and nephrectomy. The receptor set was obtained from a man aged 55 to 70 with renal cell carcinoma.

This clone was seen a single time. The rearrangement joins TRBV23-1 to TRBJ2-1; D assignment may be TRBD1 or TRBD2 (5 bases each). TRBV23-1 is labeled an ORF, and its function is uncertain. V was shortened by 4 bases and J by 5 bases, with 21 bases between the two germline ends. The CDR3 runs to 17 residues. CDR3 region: CASSPPGPPQANNEQFF. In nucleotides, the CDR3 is TGCGCCAGCAGTCCGCCGGGACCCCCGCAGGCGAACAATGAGCAGTTCTTC.

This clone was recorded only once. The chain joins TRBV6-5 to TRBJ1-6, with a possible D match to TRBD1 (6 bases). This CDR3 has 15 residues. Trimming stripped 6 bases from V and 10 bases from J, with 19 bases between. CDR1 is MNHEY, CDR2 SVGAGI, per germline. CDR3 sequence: CASSLSKDSPSPLHF. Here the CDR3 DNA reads TGTGCCAGCAGCCTCTCCAAGGACAGCCCCTCACCCCTCCACTTT.

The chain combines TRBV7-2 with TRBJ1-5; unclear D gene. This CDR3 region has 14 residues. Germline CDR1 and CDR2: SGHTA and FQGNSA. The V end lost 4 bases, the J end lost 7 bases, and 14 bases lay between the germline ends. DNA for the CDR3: TGTGCCAGCAGCTCACTACGATCGGGGCAGCCCCAGCATTTT. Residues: CASSSLRSGQPQHF.

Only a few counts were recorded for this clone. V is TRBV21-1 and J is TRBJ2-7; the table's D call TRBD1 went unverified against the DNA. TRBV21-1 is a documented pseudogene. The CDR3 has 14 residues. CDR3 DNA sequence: TGTGCCAGCAGCCCGGGACAGGGGGCCTACGAGCAGTACTTC. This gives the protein CASSPGQGAYEQYF.

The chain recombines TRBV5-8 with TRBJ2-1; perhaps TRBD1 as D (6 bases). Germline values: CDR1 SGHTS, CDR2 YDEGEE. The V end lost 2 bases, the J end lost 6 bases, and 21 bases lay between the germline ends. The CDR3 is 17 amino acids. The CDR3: CASSLYDGGEPTNEQFF. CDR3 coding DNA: TGTGCCAGCAGCTTATATGATGGGGGCGAACCAACCAATGAGCAGTTCTTC.